The present T cell receptor (beta chain) was sequenced within a study of cytomegalovirus exposure and HLA in healthy donors. Findings and limits, study-wide: Donors belonging to an Asian-associated ancestry cluster reportedly showed fewer N-insertions in productive TCRs than the approximately 690-donor mean, according to what a later analysis found. In a later analysis, a missense DCLRE1C variant was linked to TCR beta V- and J-gene trimming. TRBV6-2, TRBV6-3 and other indistinguishable V segments were excluded.

The PCR had 60 Vbeta and 13 Jbeta primers. Only in-frame clones appear in the TCRdb table, and some are missing; sequencing was by immunoSEQ multiplex PCR. The data hold around 90,000 clones, with more than 55% observed a single time. As for this clone: Its target is unknown.

V dropped 0 bases and J dropped 5 bases, with 7 bases sitting between them. Germline-derived CDR1 and CDR2 are LGHNA and YSLEER. The CDR3 is 13 residues long. The sample consisted of PBMCs. The receptor was derived from a human donor in good health. This chain connects TRBV4-3 to TRBJ1-2; D is unresolved. CDR3 amino acids: CASSQDTGYGYTF. CDR3 coding DNA: TGCGCCAGCAGCCAAGATACCGGGTATGGCTACACCTTC.